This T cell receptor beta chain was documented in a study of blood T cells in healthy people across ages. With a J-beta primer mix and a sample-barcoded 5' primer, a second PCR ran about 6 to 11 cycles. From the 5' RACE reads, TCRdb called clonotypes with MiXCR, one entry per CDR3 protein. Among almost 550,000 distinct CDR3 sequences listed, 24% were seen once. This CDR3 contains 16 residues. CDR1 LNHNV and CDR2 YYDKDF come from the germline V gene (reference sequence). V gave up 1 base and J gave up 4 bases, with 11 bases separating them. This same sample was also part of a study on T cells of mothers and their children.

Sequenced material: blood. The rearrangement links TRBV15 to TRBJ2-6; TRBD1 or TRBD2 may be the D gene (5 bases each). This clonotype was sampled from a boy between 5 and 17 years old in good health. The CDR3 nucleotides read TGTGCCACCAGCAGAGCTCCGAGGGGAGGGGCCAACGTCCTGACTTTC. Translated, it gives CATSRAPRGGANVLTF.